The rows below give T cell receptor beta chains drawn from one sample of a study of cytomegalovirus exposure and HLA in healthy donors. Assay: immunoSEQ multiplex PCR; the TCRdb copy retains only in-frame clones and omits some. The sample carries over 150,000 clones, 70% to 80% recorded once. Sequenced: PBMCs. These receptors originate from a man younger than 45 in good health and CMV-seropositive. Each CDR3 is given with its conserved first and last residue. D genes are given only for firm matches. A clone size is listed for some rows: how often the clone was seen (once, few, many), or a class if it is expanded.

d_call,j_call,v_call,cdr3_length,clone_size,cdr3_aa,cdr3_nt
NA,TRBJ2-5,TRBV11-3,13,NA,CASSRREQETQYF,TGTGCCAGCAGCCGCCGGGAACAAGAGACCCAGTACTTC
TRBD1,TRBJ2-2,TRBV30,15,NA,CAWTDRTGNTGELFF,TGTGCCTGGACTGACAGGACAGGGAACACCGGGGAGCTGTTTTTT
NA,TRBJ2-3,TRBV6-5,13,NA,CASSYSATDTQYF,TGTGCCAGCAGTTACTCGGCCACAGATACGCAGTATTTT
NA,TRBJ2-1,TRBV18,15,NA,CASSPPFPTGNEQFF,TGTGCCAGCTCACCACCGTTCCCAACGGGGAATGAGCAGTTCTTC
TRBD1,TRBJ1-1,TRBV5-1,15,NA,CATSLGQGRVTEAFF,TGCGCCACCTCCTTGGGACAGGGGAGAGTTACTGAAGCTTTCTTT
NA,TRBJ2-3,TRBV1,10,NA,CTSASNTQYF,TGCACCAGCGCCTCTAATACGCAGTATTTT
NA,TRBJ2-3,TRBV2,14,NA,CASSELSMADTQYF,TGTGCCAGCAGTGAACTTAGTATGGCAGATACGCAGTATTTT
TRBD1,TRBJ2-7,TRBV2,13,NA,CASAGTGTYEQYF,TGTGCCAGCGCCGGGACAGGGACGTACGAGCAGTACTTC
NA,TRBJ1-5,TRBV2,14,NA,CASSALTDNQPQHF,TGTGCCAGCAGTGCCTTGACAGACAATCAGCCCCAGCATTTT
NA,TRBJ2-7,TRBV11-2,14,NA,CASSLGHNSYEQYF,TGTGCCAGCAGCTTAGGTCACAACTCCTACGAGCAGTACTTC
NA,TRBJ2-5,TRBV7-2,14,NA,CASSSGAGFETQYF,TGTGCCAGCAGCTCTGGGGCAGGTTTCGAGACCCAGTACTTC
TRBD1,TRBJ1-4,TRBV4-3,18,NA,CASSQDGQGAITNEKLFF,TGCGCCAGCAGCCAAGATGGACAGGGGGCGATTACTAATGAAAAACTGTTTTTT
TRBD1,TRBJ2-7,TRBV30,13,NA,CAWSVTGGYEQYF,TGTGCCTGGAGTGTAACAGGGGGCTACGAGCAGTACTTC
NA,TRBJ2-3,TRBV14,14,NA,CASSLTSSTDTQYF,TGTGCCAGCAGCCTCACATCTAGCACAGATACGCAGTATTTT
NA,TRBJ2-7,TRBV19,14,NA,CASSIVHPPYEQYF,TGTGCCAGTAGTATAGTACACCCCCCCTACGAGCAGTACTTC
NA,TRBJ1-5,TRBV6-1,15,NA,CASSEAAGTNQPQHF,TGTGCCAGCAGTGAAGCGGCGGGGACGAATCAGCCCCAGCATTTT
TRBD1,TRBJ2-1,TRBV4-2,16,NA,CASSQDSRQGFNEQFF,TGTGCCAGCAGCCAAGATTCGAGACAGGGTTTCAATGAGCAGTTCTTC
NA,TRBJ2-1,TRBV19,14,NA,CASNVGAPYNEQFF,TGTGCCAGTAACGTGGGGGCTCCATACAATGAGCAGTTCTTC
TRBD1,TRBJ2-7,TRBV19,14,NA,CASTDRLGPYEQYF,TGTGCCAGTACGGACAGGTTAGGCCCCTACGAGCAGTACTTC
NA,TRBJ1-1,TRBV5-4,14,NA,CASSPQGVGTEAFF,TGTGCCAGCAGCCCACAGGGAGTCGGCACTGAAGCTTTCTTT
TRBD1,TRBJ2-7,TRBV27,15,NA,CASSSGTAETYEQYF,TGTGCCAGCAGTTCCGGGACAGCAGAAACCTACGAGCAGTACTTC
TRBD2,TRBJ2-1,TRBV7-3,18,NA,CASSPGTRGDFYDHEQFF,TGTGCCAGCAGCCCCGGGACGCGGGGGGATTTCTATGACCATGAGCAGTTCTTC
TRBD2,TRBJ2-7,TRBV30,12,NA,CAWRDYSYEQYF,TGTGCCTGGCGGGACTACTCCTACGAGCAGTACTTC
NA,TRBJ2-5,TRBV5-6,13,once,CASSLTAQETQYF,TGTGCCAGCAGCTTGACAGCTCAAGAGACCCAGTACTTC
NA,TRBJ2-7,TRBV5-6,12,NA,CASSEGSYEQYF,TGTGCCAGCAGCGAGGGATCTTACGAGCAGTACTTC
NA,TRBJ1-1,TRBV7-9,15,NA,CASSPLVSPYTEAFF,TGTGCCAGCAGCCCATTAGTGTCGCCCTACACTGAAGCTTTCTTT
NA,TRBJ2-2,TRBV11-1,14,NA,CASSPQTGTGELFF,TGTGCCAGCAGCCCTCAGACTGGCACCGGGGAGCTGTTTTTT
TRBD1,TRBJ2-7,TRBV11-1,16,NA,CASSLGPPDRGHEQYF,TGTGCCAGCAGCTTAGGCCCCCCGGACAGGGGCCACGAGCAGTACTTC
NA,TRBJ2-3,TRBV7-2,15,NA,CASSLLASTTDTQYF,TGTGCCAGCAGCCTACTAGCATCCACCACAGATACGCAGTATTTT
NA,TRBJ1-1,TRBV5-1,15,NA,CASSLSYREGTEAFF,TGCGCCAGCAGCTTGTCGTACAGGGAGGGTACTGAAGCTTTCTTT
TRBD2,TRBJ2-1,TRBV5-1,15,NA,CASSLFRGDNNEQFF,TGCGCCAGCAGCTTGTTTCGGGGGGATAACAATGAGCAGTTCTTC
TRBD1,TRBJ2-7,TRBV5-6,13,NA,CASSLDRGREQYF,TGTGCCAGCAGCTTGGACAGGGGGCGCGAGCAGTACTTC